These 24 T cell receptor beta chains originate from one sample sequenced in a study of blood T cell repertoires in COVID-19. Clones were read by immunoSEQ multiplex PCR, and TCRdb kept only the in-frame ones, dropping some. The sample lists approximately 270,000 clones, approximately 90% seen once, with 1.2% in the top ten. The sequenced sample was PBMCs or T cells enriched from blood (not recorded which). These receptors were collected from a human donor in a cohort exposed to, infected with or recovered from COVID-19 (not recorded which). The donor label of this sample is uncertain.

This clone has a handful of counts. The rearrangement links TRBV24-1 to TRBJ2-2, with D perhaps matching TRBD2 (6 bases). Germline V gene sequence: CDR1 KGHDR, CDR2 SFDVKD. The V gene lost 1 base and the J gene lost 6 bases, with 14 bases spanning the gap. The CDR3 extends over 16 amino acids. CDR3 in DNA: TGTGCCACCAGTGATTTTGGGACTGGCAAAGCCGGGGAGCTGTTTTTT. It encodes CATSDFGTGKAGELFF.

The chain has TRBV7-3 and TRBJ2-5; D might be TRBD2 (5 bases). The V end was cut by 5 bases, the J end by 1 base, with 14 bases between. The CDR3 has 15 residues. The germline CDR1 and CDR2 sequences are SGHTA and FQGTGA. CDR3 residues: CASSLAPGPQETQYF. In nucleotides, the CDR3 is TGTGCCAGCAGCCTAGCCCCCGGGCCCCAAGAGACCCAGTACTTC.

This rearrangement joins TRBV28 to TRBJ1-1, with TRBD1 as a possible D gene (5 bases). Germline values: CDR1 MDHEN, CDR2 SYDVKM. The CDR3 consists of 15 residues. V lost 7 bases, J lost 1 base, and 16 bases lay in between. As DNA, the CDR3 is TGTGCCAGCACCCTCCGGCAGGGCGGGAACACTGAAGCTTTCTTT. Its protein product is CASTLRQGGNTEAFF.

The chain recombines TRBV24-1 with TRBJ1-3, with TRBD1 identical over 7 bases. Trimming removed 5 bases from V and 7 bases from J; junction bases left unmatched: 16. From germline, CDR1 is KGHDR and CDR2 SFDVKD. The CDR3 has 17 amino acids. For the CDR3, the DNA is TGTGCCACCAGTGCCACTCCCTCGACAGGGAAGGGGAACACCATATATTTT. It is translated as CATSATPSTGKGNTIYF.

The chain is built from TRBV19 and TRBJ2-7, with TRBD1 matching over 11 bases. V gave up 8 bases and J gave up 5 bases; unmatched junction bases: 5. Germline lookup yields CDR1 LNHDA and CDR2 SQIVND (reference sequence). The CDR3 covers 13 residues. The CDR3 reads CASGRDRGDEQYF. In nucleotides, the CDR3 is TGTGCCAGTGGTCGGGACAGGGGGGACGAGCAGTACTTC.

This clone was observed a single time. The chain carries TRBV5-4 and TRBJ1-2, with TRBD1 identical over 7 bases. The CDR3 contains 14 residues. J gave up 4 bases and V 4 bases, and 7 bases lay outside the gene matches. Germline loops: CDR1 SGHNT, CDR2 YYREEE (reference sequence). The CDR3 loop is CASSIDRDSYGYTF. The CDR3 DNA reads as TGTGCCAGCAGCATCGACAGGGATAGCTATGGCTACACCTTC.

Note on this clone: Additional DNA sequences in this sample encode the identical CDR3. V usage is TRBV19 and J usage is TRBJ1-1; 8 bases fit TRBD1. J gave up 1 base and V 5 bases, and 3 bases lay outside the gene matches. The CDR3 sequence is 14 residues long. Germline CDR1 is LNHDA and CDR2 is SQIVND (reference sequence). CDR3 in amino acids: CASSLQGGNTEAFF. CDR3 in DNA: TGTGCCAGTAGTCTACAGGGGGGGAACACTGAAGCTTTCTTT.

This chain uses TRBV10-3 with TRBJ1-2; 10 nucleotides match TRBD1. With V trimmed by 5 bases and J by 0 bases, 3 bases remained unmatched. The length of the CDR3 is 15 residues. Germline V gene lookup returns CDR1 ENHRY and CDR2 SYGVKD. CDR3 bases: TGTGCCATCAGTACCGGGACAGGGGCTAACTATGGCTACACCTTC. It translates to CAISTGTGANYGYTF.

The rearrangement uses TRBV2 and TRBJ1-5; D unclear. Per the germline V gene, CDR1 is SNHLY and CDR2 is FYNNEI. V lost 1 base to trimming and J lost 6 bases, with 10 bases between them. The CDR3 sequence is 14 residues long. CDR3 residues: CASSEDGVGQPQHF. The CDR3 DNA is TGTGCCAGCAGTGAAGACGGGGTGGGTCAGCCCCAGCATTTT.

The CDR3: CASSFEAGYNEQYF. Written as DNA, the CDR3 is TGTGCCAGCAGCTTTGAGGCAGGGTACAACGAGCAGTACTTC. The chain carries TRBV5-4 and TRBJ2-7, with D perhaps matching TRBD1 (5 bases). V shed 2 bases and J shed 5 bases, with 14 bases lying between them. The CDR3 runs 14 residues. Germline CDR1 reads SGHNT; CDR2 reads YYREEE (reference sequence).

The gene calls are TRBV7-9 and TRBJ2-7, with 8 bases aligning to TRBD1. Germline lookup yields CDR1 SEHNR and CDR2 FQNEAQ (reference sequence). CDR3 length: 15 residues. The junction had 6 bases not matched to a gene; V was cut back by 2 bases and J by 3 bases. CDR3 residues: CASSLSDRALYEQYF. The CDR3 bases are TGTGCCAGCAGCTTATCGGACAGGGCTCTCTACGAGCAGTACTTC.

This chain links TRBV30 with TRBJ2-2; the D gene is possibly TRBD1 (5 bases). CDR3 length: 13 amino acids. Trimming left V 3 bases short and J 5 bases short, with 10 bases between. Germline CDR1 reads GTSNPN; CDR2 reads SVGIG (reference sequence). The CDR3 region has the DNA TGTGCCTGGAGGCTACAGGAGACCGGGGAGCTGTTTTTT. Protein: CAWRLQETGELFF.

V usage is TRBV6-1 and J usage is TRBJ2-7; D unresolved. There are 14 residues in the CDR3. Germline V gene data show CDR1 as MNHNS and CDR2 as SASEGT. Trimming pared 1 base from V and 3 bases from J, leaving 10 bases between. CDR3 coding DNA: TGTGCCAGCAGTGAAGGGCCGAGGAGCTACGAGCAGTACTTC. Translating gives CASSEGPRSYEQYF.

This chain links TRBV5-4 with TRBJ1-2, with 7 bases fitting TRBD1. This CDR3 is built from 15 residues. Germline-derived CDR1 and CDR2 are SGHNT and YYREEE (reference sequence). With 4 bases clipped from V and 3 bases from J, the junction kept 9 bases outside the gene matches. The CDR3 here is CASSNKPDRDYGYTF. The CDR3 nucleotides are TGTGCCAGCAGCAACAAACCTGACAGGGACTATGGCTACACCTTC.

This chain's CDR3 is CASSVSGKGTEAFF. DNA of the CDR3: TGTGCCAGCAGCGTATCGGGGAAGGGCACTGAAGCTTTCTTT. The chain has TRBV9 and TRBJ1-1; unclear D gene. The CDR3 has 14 amino acids. The germline V gene encodes CDR1 SGDLS and CDR2 YYNGEE. Trimming shortened V by 1 base and J by 4 bases, and 11 bases separated the two germline ends.

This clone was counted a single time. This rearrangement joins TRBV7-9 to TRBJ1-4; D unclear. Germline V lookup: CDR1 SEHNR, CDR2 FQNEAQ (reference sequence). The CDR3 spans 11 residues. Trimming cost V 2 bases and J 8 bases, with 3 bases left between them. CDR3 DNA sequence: TGTGCCAGCAGCTTACAGGAAAAACTGTTTTTT. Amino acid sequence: CASSLQEKLFF.

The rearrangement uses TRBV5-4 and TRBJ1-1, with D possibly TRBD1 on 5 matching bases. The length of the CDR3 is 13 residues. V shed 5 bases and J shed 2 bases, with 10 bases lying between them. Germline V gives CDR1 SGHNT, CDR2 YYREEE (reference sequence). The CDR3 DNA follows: TGTGCCAGCAGATCGGACACCAACACTGAAGCTTTCTTT. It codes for CASRSDTNTEAFF.

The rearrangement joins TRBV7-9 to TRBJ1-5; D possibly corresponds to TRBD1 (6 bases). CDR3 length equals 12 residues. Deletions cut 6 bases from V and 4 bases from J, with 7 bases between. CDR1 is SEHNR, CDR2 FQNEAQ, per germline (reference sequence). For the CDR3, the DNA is TGTGCCAGCAGTACAGGGAATCAGCCCCAGCATTTT. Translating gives CASSTGNQPQHF.

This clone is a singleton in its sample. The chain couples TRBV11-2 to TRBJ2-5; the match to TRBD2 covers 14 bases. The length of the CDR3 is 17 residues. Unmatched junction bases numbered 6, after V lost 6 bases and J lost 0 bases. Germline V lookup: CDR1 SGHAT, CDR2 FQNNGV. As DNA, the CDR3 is TGTGCCAGCAGTCGACTAGCGGGGGGGTTATACCAAGAGACCCAGTACTTC. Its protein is CASSRLAGGLYQETQYF. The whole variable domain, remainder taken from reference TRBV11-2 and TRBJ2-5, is EAGVAQSPRYKIIEKRQSVAFWCNPISGHATLYWYQQILGQGPKLLIQFQNNGVVDDSQLPKDRFSAERLKGVDSTLKIQPAKLEDSAVYLCASSRLAGGLYQETQYFGPGTRLLVL.

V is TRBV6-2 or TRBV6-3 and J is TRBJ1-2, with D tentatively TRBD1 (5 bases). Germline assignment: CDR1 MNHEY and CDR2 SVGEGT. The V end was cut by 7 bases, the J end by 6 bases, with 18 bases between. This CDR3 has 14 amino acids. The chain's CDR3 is CASTPGGGGHGYTF. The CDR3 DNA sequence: TGTGCCAGCACCCCCGGTGGGGGAGGACATGGCTACACCTTC.

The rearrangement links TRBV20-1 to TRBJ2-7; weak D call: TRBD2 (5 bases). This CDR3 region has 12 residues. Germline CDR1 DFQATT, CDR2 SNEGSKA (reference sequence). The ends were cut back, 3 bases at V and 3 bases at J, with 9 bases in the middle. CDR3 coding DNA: TGCAGTGCTAGTCCCCGGGACTACGAGCAGTACTTC. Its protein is CSASPRDYEQYF.

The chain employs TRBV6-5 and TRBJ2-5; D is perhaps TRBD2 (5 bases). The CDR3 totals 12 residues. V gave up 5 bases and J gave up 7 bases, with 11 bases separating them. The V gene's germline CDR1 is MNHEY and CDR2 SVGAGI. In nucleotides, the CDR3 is TGTGCCAGCAGTCCTCATGGAGGGACCCAGTACTTC. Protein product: CASSPHGGTQYF.

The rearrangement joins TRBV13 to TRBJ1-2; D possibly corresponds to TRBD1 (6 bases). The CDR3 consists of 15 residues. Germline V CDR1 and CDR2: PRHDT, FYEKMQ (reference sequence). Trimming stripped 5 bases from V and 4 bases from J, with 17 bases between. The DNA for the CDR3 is TGTGCCAGCAGCCTGGGGGCCCCTCGGATCTATGGCTACACCTTC. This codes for CASSLGAPRIYGYTF.

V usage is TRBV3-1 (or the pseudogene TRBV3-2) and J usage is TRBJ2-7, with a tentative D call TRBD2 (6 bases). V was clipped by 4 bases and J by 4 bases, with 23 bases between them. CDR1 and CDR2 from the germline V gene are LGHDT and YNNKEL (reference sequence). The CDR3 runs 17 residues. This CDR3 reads CASSRTPGTPWGYEQYF. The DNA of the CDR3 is TGTGCCAGCAGCCGTACACCCGGGACTCCTTGGGGGTACGAGCAGTACTTC.